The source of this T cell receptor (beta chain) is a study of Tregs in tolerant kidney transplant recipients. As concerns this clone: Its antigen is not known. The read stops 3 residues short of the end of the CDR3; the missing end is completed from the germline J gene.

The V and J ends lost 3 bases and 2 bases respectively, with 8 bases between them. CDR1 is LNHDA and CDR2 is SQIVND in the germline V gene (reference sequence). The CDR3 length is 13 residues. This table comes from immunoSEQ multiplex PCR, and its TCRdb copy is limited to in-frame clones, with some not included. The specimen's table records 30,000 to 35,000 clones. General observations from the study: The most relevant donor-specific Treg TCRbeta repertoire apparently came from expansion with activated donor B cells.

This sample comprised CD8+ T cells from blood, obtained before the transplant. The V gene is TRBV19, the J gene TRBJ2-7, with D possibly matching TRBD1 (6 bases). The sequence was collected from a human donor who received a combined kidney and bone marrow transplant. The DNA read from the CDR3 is TGTGCCAGTAGTATCCAGGGGCCCTACGAG. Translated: CASSIQGPYE. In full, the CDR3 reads CASSIQGPYEQYF. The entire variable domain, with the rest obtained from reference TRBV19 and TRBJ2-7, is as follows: DGGITQSPKYLFRKEGQNVTLSCEQNLNHDAMYWYRQDPGQGLRLIYYSQIVNDFQKGDIAEGYSVSREKKESFPLTVTSAQKNPTAFYLCASSIQGPYEQYFGPGTRLTVT.